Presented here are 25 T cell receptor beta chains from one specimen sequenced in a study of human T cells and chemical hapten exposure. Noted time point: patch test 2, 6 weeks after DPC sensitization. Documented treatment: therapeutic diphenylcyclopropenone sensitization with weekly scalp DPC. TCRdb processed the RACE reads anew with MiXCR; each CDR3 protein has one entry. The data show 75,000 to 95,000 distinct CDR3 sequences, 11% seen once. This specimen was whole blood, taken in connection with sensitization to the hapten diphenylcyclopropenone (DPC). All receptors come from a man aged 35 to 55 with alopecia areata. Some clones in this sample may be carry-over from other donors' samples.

CDR3 DNA: TGTGCCTGGGTCCGGGACAGGAACACTGAAGCTTTCTTT. It yields the protein CAWVRDRNTEAFF. The chain joins TRBV30 to TRBJ1-1; 7 bases fit TRBD1. The CDR3 consists of 13 residues. Germline V gene data show CDR1 as GTSNPN and CDR2 as SVGIG (reference sequence). Trimming took 5 bases from V and 1 from J; bases not matched to a gene: 4.

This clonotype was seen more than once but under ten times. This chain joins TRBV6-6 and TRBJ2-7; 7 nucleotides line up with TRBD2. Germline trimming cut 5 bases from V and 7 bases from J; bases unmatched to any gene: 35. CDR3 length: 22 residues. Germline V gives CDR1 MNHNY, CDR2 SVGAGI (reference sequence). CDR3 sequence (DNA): TGTGCCAGCAGTGCTGAGGTTGTCGTAGGGGTAATCGGGACTACCGCCCATAGGGAGCAGTACGTC. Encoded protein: CASSAEVVVGVIGTTAHREQYV.

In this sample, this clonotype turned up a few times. The CDR3 spells CSVGRNRGNEQFF. The CDR3 DNA follows: TGCAGCGTCGGAAGGAACAGGGGAAATGAGCAGTTCTTC. The rearrangement links TRBV29-1 to TRBJ2-1; TRBD1 agrees at 7 bases. From germline, CDR1 is SQVTM and CDR2 ANQGSEA. The ends lost 6 bases at V and 7 bases at J; junction bases unmatched: 9. This CDR3 is 13 amino acids long.

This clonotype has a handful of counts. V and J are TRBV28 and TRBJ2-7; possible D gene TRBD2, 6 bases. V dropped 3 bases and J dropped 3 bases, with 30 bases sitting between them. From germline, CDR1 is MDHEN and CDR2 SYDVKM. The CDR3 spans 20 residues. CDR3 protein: CASSLNRFSRDSRDLYEQYF. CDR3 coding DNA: TGTGCCAGCAGTTTGAACCGCTTCTCCCGGGACTCCCGAGATCTCTACGAGCAGTACTTC.

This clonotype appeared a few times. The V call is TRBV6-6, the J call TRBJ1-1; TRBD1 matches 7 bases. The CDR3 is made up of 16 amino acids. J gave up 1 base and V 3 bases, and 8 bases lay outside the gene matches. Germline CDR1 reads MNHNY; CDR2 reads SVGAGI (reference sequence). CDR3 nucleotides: TGTGCCAGCAGTTATAGGAGACAGGGTACGAACACTGAAGCTTTCTTT. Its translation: CASSYRRQGTNTEAFF.

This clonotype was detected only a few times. The CDR3 region is CASSYDVGTGEKGDTQYF. Written as DNA, the CDR3 is TGTGCCAGCAGTTACGATGTTGGGACAGGGGAAAAAGGGGATACGCAGTATTTT. The chain carries TRBV6-6 and TRBJ2-3, with 10 bases that match TRBD1. The CDR3 spans 18 residues. The V and J ends lost 2 bases and 6 bases, in that order; junction bases with no gene match: 14. Germline CDR1 MNHNY, CDR2 SVGAGI (reference sequence).

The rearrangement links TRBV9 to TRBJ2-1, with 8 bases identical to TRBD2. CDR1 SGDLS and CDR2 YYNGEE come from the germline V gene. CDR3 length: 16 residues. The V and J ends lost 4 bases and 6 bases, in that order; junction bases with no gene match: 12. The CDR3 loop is CASSPPGLGFSNEQFF. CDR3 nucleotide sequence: TGTGCCAGCAGCCCCCCGGGACTAGGGTTTTCCAATGAGCAGTTCTTC.

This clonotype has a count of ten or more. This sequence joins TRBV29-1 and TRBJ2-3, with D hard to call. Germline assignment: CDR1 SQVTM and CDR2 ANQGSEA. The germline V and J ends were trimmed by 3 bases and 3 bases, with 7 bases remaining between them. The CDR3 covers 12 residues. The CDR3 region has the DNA TGCAGCGTTGACGTTGGGACAGATACGCAGTATTTT. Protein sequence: CSVDVGTDTQYF.

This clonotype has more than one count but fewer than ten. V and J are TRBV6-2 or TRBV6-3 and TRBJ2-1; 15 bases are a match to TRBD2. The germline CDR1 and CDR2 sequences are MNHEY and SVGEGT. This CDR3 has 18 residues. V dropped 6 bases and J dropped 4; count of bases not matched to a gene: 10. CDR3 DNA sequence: TGTGCCAGCAGCTTAACTCCTGGGACTAGCGGGAGGTACAATGAGCAGTTCTTC. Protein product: CASSLTPGTSGRYNEQFF.

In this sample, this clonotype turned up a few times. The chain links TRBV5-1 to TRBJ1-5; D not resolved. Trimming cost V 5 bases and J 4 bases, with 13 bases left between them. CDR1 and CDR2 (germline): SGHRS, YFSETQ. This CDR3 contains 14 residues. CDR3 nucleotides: TGCGCCAGCAGTCCTGGGGTGGGGAATCAGCCCCAGCATTTT. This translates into CASSPGVGNQPQHF.

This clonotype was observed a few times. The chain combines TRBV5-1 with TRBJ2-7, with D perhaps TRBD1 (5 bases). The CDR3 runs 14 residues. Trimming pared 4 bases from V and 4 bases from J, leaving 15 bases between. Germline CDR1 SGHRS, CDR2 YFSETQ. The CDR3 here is CASSLAGQQYEQYF. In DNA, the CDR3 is TGCGCCAGCAGCCTCGCAGGGCAGCAGTACGAGCAGTACTTC.

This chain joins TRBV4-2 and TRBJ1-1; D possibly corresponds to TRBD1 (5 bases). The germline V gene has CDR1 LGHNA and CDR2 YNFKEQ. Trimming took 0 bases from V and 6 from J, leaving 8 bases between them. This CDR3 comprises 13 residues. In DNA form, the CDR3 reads TGTGCCAGCAGCCAAGACGGAGGGGCTGAAGCTTTCTTT. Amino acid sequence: CASSQDGGAEAFF.

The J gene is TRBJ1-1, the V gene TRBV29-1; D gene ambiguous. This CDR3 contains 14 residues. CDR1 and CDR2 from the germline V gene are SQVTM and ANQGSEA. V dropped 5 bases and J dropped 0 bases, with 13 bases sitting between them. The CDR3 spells CSVLIGVVNTEAFF. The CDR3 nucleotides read TGCAGCGTTTTAATTGGGGTGGTGAACACTGAAGCTTTCTTT.

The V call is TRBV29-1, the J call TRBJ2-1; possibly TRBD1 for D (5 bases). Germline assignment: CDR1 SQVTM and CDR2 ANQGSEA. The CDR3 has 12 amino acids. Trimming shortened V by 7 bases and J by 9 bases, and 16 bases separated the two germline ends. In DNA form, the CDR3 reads TGCAGCGCCAGCTCTCAGGGTCGTGAGCAGTTCTTC. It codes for CSASSQGREQFF.

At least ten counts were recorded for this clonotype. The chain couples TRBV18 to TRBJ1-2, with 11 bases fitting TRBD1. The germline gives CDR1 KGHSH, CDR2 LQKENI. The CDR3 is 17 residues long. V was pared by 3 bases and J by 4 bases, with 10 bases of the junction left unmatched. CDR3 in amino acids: CASSPGHGQGASYGYTF. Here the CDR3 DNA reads TGTGCCAGCTCACCGGGGCATGGACAGGGGGCCAGCTATGGCTACACCTTC.

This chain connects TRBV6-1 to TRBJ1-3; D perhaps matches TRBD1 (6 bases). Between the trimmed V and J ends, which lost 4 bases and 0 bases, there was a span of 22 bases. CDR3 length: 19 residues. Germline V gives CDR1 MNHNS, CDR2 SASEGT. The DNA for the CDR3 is TGTGCCAGCAGTGTGGACAGAGCGATGGGAACCCTCTCTGGAAACACCATATATTTT. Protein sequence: CASSVDRAMGTLSGNTIYF.

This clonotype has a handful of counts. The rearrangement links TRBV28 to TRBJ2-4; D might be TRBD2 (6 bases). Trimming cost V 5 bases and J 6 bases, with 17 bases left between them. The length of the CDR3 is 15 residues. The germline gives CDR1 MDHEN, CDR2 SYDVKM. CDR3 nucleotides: TGTGCCAGCAGTCGCAGTAGGAGGGCAGTAAACATTCAGTACTTC. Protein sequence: CASSRSRRAVNIQYF.

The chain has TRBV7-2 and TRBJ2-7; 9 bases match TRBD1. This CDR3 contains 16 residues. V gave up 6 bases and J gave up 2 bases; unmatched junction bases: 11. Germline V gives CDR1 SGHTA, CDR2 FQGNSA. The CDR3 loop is CASSLLPGQGPYEQYF. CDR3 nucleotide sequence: TGTGCCAGCAGTCTTCTTCCGGGACAGGGACCCTACGAGCAGTACTTC.

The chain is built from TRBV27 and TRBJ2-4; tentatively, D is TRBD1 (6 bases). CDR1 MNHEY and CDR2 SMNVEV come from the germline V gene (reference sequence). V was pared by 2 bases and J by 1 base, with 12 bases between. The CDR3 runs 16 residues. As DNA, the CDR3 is TGTGCCAGCAGTTTAGGCAGGGGCCCGGCCAAAAACATTCAGTACTTC. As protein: CASSLGRGPAKNIQYF.

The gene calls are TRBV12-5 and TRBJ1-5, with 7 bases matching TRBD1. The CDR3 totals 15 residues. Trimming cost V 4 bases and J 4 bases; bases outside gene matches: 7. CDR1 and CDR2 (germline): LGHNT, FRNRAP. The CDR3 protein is CASGSSQGINQPQHF. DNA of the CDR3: TGTGCTAGTGGTTCCTCACAGGGGATAAATCAGCCCCAGCATTTT.

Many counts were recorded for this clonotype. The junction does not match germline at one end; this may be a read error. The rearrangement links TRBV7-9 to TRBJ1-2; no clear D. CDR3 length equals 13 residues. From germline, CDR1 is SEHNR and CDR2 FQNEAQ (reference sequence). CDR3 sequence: CASSLAPQFVSFF. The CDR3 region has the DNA TGTGCCAGCAGCTTAGCGCCCCAATTCGTTTCATTCTTC.

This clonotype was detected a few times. The CDR3 DNA is TGCAGTGCTACCAAAGAAGTTGATGGCAATCAGCCCCAGCATTTT. Translating it yields CSATKEVDGNQPQHF. The chain has TRBV20-1 and TRBJ1-5; D is ambiguous. Trimming removed 4 bases from V and 2 bases from J, with 15 bases in between. The CDR3 has 15 residues. The germline CDR1 and CDR2 sequences are DFQATT and SNEGSKA (reference sequence).

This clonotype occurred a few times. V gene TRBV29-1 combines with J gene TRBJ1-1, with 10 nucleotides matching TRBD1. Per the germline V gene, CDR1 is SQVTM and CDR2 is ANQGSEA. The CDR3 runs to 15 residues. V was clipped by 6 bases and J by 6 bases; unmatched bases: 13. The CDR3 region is CSVQRPGQGIPEAFF. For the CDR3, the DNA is TGCAGCGTCCAAAGGCCGGGACAGGGGATCCCTGAAGCTTTCTTT.

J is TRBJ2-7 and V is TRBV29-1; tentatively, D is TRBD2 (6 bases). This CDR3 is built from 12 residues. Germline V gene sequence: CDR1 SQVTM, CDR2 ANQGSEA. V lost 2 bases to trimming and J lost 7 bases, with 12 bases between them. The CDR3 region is CSVERGGEEQYF. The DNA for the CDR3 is TGCAGCGTTGAAAGGGGCGGGGAGGAGCAGTACTTC.

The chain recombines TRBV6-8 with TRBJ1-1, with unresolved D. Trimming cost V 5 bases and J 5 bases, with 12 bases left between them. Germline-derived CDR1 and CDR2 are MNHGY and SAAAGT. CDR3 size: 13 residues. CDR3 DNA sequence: TGTGCCAGCAGTGTGGGCGTCGGTACTGAAGCTTTCTTT. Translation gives CASSVGVGTEAFF.